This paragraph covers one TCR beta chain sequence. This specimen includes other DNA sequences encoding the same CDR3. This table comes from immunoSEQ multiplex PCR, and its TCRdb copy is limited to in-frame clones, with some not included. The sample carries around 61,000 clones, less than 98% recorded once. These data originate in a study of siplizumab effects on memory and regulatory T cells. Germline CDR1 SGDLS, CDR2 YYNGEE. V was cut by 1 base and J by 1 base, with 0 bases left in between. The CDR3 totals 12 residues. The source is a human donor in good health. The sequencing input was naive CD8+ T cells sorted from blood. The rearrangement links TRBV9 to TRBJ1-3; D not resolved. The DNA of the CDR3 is TGTGCCAGCAGCGTATCTGGAAACACCATATATTTT. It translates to CASSVSGNTIYF.